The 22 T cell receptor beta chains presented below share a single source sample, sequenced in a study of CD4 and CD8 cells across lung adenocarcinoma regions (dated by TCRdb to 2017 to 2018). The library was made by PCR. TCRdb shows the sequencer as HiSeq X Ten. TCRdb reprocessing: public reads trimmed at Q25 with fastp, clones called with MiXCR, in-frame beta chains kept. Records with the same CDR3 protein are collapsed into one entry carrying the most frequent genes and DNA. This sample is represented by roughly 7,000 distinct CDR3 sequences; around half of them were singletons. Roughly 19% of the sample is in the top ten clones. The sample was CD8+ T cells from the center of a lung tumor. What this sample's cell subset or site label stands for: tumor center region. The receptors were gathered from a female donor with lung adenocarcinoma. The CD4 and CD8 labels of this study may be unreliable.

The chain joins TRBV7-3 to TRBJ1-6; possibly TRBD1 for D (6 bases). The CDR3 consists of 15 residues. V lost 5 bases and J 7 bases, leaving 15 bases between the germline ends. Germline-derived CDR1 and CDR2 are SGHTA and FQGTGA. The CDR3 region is CASSLLVGTNSPLHF. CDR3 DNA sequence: TGTGCCAGCAGCCTCCTGGTGGGGACAAATTCACCCCTCCACTTT. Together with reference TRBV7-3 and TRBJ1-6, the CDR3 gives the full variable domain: GAGVSQTPSNKVTEKGKYVELRCDPISGHTALYWYRQSLGQGPEFLIYFQGTGAADDSGLPNDRFFAVRPEGSVSTLKIQRTERGDSAVYLCASSLLVGTNSPLHFGNGTRLTVT.

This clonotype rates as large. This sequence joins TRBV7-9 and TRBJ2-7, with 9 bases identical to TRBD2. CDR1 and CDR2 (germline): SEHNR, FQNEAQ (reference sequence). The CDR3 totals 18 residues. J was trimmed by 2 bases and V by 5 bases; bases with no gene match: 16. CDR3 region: CASSPISGGLYSPYEQYF. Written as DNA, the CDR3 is TGTGCCAGCAGCCCTATTAGCGGGGGACTTTACTCTCCCTACGAGCAGTACTTC.

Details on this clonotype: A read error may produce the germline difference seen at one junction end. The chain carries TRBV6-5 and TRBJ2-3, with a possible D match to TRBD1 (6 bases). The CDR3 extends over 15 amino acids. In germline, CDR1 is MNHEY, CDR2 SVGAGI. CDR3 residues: CASSTDRTVTETQYF. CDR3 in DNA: TGTGCCAGCAGTACCGATCGGACAGTCACAGAGACCCAGTACTTT.

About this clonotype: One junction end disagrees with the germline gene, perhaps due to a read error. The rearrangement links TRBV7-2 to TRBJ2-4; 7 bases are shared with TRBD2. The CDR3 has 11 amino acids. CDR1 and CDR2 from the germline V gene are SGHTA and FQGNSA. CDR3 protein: CASLAANVLNF. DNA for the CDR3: TGTGCCAGCCTAGCGGCGAACGTCCTGAATTTC.

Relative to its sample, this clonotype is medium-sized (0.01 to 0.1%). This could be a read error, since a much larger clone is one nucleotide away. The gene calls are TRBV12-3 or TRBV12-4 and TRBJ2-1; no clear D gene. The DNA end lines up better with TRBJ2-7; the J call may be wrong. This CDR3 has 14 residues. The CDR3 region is CASSLGQAHNEQYF. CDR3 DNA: TGTGCCAGCAGTTTAGGTCAAGCGCACAATGAGCAGTACTTC.

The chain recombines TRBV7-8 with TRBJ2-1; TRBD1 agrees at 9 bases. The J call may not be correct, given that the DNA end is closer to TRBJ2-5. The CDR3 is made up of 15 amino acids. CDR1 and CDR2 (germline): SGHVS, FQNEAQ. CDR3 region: CASSLVGQGEETQYF. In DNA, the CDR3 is TGTGCCAGCAGCTTAGTGGGACAGGGCGAAGAGACCCAGTACTTC.

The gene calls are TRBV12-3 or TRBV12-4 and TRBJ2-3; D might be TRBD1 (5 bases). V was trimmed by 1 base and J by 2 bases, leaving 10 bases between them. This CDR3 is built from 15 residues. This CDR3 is CASSLGGPSTDTQYF. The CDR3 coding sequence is TGTGCCAGCAGTTTAGGGGGCCCATCCACAGATACGCAGTATTTT.

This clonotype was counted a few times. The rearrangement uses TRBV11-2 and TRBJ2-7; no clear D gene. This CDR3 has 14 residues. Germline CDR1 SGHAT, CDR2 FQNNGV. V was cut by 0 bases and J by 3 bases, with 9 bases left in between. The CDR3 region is CASSLDDQDYEQYF. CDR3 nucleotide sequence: TGTGCCAGCAGCTTAGATGACCAGGACTACGAGCAGTACTTC.

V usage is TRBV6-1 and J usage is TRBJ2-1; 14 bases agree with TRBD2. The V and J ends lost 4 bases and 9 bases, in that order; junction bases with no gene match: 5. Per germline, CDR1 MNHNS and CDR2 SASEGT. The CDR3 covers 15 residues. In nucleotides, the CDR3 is TGTGCCAGCAGTGGATCGGGACTAGCGGGAGCTGAGCAGTTCTTC. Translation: CASSGSGLAGAEQFF.

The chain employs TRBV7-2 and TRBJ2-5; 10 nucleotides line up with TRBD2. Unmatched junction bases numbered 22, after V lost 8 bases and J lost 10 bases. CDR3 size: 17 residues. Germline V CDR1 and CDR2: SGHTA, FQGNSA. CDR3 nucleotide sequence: TGTGCCAGCGCTAGCCGGGGGACTAGCGCGGGGGCGGACGACCAGTACTTC. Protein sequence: CASASRGTSAGADDQYF.

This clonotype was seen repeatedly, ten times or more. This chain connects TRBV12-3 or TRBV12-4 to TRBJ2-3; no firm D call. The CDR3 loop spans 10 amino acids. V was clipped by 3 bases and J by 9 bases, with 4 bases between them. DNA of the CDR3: TGTGCCAGCAGTTTGGGGACGCAGTATTTT. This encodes CASSLGTQYF.

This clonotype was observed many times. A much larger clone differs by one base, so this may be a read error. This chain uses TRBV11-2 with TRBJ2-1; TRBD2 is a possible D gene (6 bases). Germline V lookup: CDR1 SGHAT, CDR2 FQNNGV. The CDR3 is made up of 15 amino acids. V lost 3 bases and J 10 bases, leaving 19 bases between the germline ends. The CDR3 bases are TGTGCCAGCAGCTTGGCCCGCGGGGCAGCCTACGAGCAGTTCTTC. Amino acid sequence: CASSLARGAAYEQFF.

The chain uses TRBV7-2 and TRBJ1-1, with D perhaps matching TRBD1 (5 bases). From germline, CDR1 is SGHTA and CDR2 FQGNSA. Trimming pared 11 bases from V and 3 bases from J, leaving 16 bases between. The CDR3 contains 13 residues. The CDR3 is CAGASGRDTEAFF. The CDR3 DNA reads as TGTGCCGGGGCCTCCGGCAGGGACACTGAAGCTTTCTTT.

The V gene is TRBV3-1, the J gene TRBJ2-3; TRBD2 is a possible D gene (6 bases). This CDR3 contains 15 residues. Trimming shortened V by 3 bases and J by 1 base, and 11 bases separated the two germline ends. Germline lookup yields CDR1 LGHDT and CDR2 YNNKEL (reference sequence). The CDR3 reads CASSQGGGGTDTQYF. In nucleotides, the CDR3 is TGTGCCAGCAGCCAGGGGGGAGGAGGCACAGATACGCAGTATTTT.

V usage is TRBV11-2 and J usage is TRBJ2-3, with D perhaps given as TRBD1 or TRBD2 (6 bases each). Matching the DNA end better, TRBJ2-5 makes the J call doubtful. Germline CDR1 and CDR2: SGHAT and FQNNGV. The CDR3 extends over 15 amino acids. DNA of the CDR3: TGTGCCGGGGGGTTCGGGGGCCGGGCTCTAGATACCCAGTACTTC. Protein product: CAGGFGGRALDTQYF.

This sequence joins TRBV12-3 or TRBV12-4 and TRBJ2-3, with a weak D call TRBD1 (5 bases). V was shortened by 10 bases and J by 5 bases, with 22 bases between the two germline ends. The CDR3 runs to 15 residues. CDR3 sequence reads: CATGRRARDGDTQYF. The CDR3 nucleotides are TGTGCCACCGGTCGCAGGGCCCGAGACGGAGATACGCAGTATTTT.

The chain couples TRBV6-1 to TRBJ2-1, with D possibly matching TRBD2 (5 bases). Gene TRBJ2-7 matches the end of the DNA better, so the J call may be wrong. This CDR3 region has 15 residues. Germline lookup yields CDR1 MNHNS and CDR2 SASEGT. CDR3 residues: CASGIEPSWSNEQYF. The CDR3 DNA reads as TGTGCAAGCGGAATTGAACCCTCGTGGTCCAACGAGCAGTACTTC.

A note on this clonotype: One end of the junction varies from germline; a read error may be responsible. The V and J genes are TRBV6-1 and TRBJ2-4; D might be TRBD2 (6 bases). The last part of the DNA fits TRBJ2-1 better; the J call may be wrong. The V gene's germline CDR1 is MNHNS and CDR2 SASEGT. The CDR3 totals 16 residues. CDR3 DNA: TGTGCCAGCCGTAAGGAGGGCCCAATAGCCAAAAATGATCAGTTCTTC. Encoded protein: CASRKEGPIAKNDQFF.

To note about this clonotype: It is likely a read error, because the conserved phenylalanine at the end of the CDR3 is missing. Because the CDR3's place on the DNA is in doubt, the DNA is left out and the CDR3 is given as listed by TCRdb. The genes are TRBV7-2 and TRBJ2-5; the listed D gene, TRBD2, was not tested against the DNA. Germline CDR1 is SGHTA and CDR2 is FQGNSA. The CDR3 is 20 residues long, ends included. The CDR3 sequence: CASSPGRLAGVPRTGETQLL.

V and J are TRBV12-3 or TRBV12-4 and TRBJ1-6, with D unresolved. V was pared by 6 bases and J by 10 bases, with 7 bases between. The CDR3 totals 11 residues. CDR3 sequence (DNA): TGTGCCAGCAGCTCGGAATCACCCCTCCACTTT. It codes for CASSSESPLHF.

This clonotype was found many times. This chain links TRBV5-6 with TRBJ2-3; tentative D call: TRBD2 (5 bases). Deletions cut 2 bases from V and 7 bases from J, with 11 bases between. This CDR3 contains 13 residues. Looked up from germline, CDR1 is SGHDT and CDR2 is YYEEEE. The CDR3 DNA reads TGTGCCAGCAGCTTCGGGGTGAGCTATACGCAGTATTTT. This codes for CASSFGVSYTQYF.

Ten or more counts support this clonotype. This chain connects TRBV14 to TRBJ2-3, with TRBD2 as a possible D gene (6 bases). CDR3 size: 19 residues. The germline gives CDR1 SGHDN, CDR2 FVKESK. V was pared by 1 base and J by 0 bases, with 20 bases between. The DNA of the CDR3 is TGTGCCAGCAGCCAAGTTTTGGGGCGGGAACGACCTAGCACAGATACGCAGTATTTT. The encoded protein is CASSQVLGRERPSTDTQYF.